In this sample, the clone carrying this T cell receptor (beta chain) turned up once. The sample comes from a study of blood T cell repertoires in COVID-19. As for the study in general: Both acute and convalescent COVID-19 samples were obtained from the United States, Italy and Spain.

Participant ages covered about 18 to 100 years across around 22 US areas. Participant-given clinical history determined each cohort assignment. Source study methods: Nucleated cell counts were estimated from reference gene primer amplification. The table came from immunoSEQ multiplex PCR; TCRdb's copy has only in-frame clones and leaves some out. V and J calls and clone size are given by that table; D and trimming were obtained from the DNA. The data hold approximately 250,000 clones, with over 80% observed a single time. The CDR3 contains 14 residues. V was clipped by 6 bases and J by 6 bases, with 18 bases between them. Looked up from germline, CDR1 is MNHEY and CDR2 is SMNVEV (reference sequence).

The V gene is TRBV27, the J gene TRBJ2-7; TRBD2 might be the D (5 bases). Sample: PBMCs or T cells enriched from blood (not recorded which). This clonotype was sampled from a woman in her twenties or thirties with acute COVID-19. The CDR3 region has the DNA TGTGCCAGCAGACACCGGGATCCATTTAGCGAGCAGTACTTC. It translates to CASRHRDPFSEQYF.